This T cell receptor (beta chain) is from a study of blood T cell repertoires in COVID-19. The overall study: From the United States, Italy and Spain came samples of acute and convalescent COVID-19. The cDNA or gDNA used as material had been derived from T cells, B-cell-depleted T cells, or PBMCs.

Germline CDR1 and CDR2: LGHDT and YNNKEL (reference sequence). The CDR3 runs to 14 residues. J was trimmed by 4 bases and V by 4 bases; bases with no gene match: 0. Donors were grouped by their self-reported clinical history. A COVID-19 case had been met by exposed participants during the 2 weeks before study entry. The repertoire was sequenced with immunoSEQ multiplex PCR; TCRdb's copy has only in-frame clones and lacks some. The profile shows about 430,000 clones, around nine tenths of them singletons. The chain uses TRBV3-1 (or the pseudogene TRBV3-2) and TRBJ2-5; 13 nucleotides agree with TRBD2. The TCR was taken from a young woman who had been exposed to COVID-19. Source material: PBMCs or T cells enriched from blood (not recorded which). The DNA of the CDR3 is TGTGCCAGCAGCCGGACTAGCGGGGGAGAGACCCAGTACTTC. Residues: CASSRTSGGETQYF.